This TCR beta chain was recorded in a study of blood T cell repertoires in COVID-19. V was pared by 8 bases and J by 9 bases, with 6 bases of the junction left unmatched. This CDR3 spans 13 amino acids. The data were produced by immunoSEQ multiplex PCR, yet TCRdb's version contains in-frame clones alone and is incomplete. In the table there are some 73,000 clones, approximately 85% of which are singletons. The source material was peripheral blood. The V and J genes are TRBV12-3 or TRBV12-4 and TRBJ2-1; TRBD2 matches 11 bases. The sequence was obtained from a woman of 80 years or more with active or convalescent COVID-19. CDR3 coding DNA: TGTGCCAGCGGCCCGGGACTAGCGGCTGAGCAGTTCTTC. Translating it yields CASGPGLAAEQFF.